One T cell receptor beta chain is described in this entry. Using immunoSEQ multiplex PCR, the repertoire was profiled, and TCRdb retains in-frame clones only, with some absent. Of around 220,000 clones listed, around 83% are singletons. Germline V CDR1 and CDR2: GTSNPN, SVGIG (reference sequence). CDR3 length equals 13 residues. J gave up 12 bases and V 3 bases, and 8 bases lay outside the gene matches. The data were taken from a study of blood T cell repertoires in COVID-19. Study-wide context: Collection of acute and convalescent COVID-19 samples took place in the United States, Italy and Spain.

The chain links TRBV30 to TRBJ1-6; 7 bases map to TRBD1. Sequenced material: peripheral blood. The clonotype comes from a woman aged 45-65 years with COVID-19, enrolled during active disease. The CDR3 DNA reads as TGTGCCTGGAGCCGACAGGGCGCTGGACCCCTCCACTTT. Its protein product is CAWSRQGAGPLHF.